The entry below describes one T cell receptor beta chain. The sample originates from a study of blood T cell repertoires in COVID-19. The overall study: Acute and convalescent COVID-19 specimens originated in the United States, Italy and Spain. T cells, B-cell-depleted T cells, or PBMCs provided the cDNA or gDNA that served as material.

Trimming pared 5 bases from V and 1 base from J, leaving 7 bases between. The CDR3 is 13 residues long. Germline V gives CDR1 SGHRS, CDR2 YFSETQ. This table comes from immunoSEQ multiplex PCR, and its TCRdb copy is limited to in-frame clones, with some not included. The table includes over 150,000 clones, approximately 86% detected once. The receptor was derived from a middle-aged man with active or convalescent COVID-19. Sequenced: peripheral blood. The chain is built from TRBV5-1 and TRBJ2-1; D might be TRBD1 (5 bases). CDR3 residues: CASRDISYNEQFF. CDR3 coding DNA: TGCGCCAGCAGGGACATTTCCTACAATGAGCAGTTCTTC.